This entry features one TCR beta chain sequence. The antigen it recognizes is unknown. No much larger clone exists at a distance of one base, and base qualities are not known. The library relied on PCR. Sequencing took place on an Illumina HiSeq 2500. Molecular barcoding was employed in the preparation of TCR libraries, with unique molecular identifiers being used to normalize TCRbeta repertoire quantification. Clones were called with MiXCR by TCRdb after fastp trimmed the public reads at Q25, and only in-frame beta chains were retained. Each CDR3 protein gets just one entry, which takes the most common genes and DNA from the rows behind it. Here the sample has hundreds of thousands of distinct CDR3 sequences; roughly 17% occur a single time. Of the sample, 1.1% is held by the ten largest clones. The data are from a study of T-cell reconstitution after alpha-beta-depleted transplantation in children (dated by TCRdb to 2016 to 2018). Broadly, across the study: Using TCR repertoire profiling, the study followed T-cell immune reconstitution in a quantitative way in children after TCRalphabeta/CD19-depleted allogeneic hematopoietic cell transplantation.

The germline ends are 18 bases apart after V is trimmed by 5 bases and J by 2 bases. The CDR3 numbers 17 residues from cysteine through phenylalanine. The CDR3 DNA has 51 bases and is translated from base 1. CDR1 and CDR2 are read off the germline V gene as SGHVS and FQNEAQ. The input for sequencing was PBMCs from the stem cell graft donor, taken from the stem cell graft. This receptor was taken from a human donor who donated a stem cell graft to a child with acute myeloid leukemia. Here the chain combines TRBV7-8 and TRBJ2-2, with TRBD2 as a weak D call on 7 bases. The CDR3 here reads CASSPPRRGLNTGELFF. The nucleotide sequence is TGTGCCAGCAGCCCGCCCCGGCGGGGGCTTAACACCGGGGAGCTGTTTTTT.